Below are 12 T cell receptor beta chains sequenced from a single sample in a study of blood T cell repertoires in COVID-19. Measured with immunoSEQ multiplex PCR; TCRdb has only the in-frame clones, and not every one. The data show approximately 94,000 clones, around four fifths seen once. Sample: peripheral blood. These receptors were collected from a woman between 65 and 79 years old with acute or convalescent COVID-19.

The count of this clone is one. This same CDR3 is encoded by further DNA sequences in the sample. The rearrangement links TRBV12-3 or TRBV12-4 to TRBJ2-1; the D is unclear. V lost 1 base and J 8 bases, leaving 6 bases between the germline ends. This CDR3 region has 12 residues. CDR3 sequence: CASSLGLDEQFF. The CDR3 nucleotides are TGTGCCAGCAGTTTAGGGTTAGATGAGCAGTTCTTC.

The V call is TRBV12-5, the J call TRBJ1-3; D remains ambiguous. Germline CDR1 and CDR2: LGHNT and FRNRAP. The V end lost 7 bases, the J end lost 2 bases, and 15 bases lay between the germline ends. CDR3 length: 15 residues. CDR3 sequence: CASAFREGPGNTIYF. Here the CDR3 DNA reads TGTGCTAGTGCCTTTAGGGAGGGTCCTGGAAACACCATATATTTT.

This chain links TRBV6-1 with TRBJ1-5; D gene ambiguous. V was shortened by 2 bases and J by 1 base, with 15 bases between the two germline ends. This CDR3 has 17 residues. In germline, CDR1 is MNHNS, CDR2 SASEGT. In DNA, the CDR3 is TGTGCCAGCAGTGAATTCGGGAACACCAGGAGCAATCAGCCCCAGCATTTT. Translated, it gives CASSEFGNTRSNQPQHF.

The CDR3, as DNA: TGTGCCAGCCAGGGTGCTAACTATGGCTACACCTTC. It specifies CASQGANYGYTF. This chain joins TRBV12-3 or TRBV12-4 and TRBJ1-2; maybe TRBD1 (5 bases). V was cut by 8 bases and J by 0 bases, with 7 bases left in between. The CDR3 covers 12 residues.

CDR3 in amino acids: CASSSWADTEAFF. DNA of the CDR3: TGTGCCAGCAGCTCATGGGCCGACACTGAAGCTTTCTTT. This chain joins TRBV7-8 and TRBJ1-1; D remains unclear. CDR3 length: 13 amino acids. CDR1 and CDR2 from the germline V gene are SGHVS and FQNEAQ. With 4 bases removed from V and 3 bases from J, the gap between germline ends came to 9 bases.

This clone was observed a few times. The genes are TRBV28 and TRBJ1-5; possibly TRBD1 for D (5 bases). Germline values: CDR1 MDHEN, CDR2 SYDVKM. The V end lost 9 bases, the J end lost 2 bases, and 11 bases lay between the germline ends. The CDR3 sequence is 13 residues long. The CDR3 spells CASRLQGNQPQHF. DNA of the CDR3: TGTGCCAGTAGATTACAGGGCAATCAGCCCCAGCATTTT.

J is TRBJ2-7 and V is TRBV27; 9 bases fit TRBD2. This CDR3 is 14 amino acids long. Germline V gene sequence: CDR1 MNHEY, CDR2 SMNVEV (reference sequence). V was clipped by 5 bases and J by 0 bases; unmatched bases: 2. As DNA, the CDR3 is TGTGCCAGCAGTACTAGCGGGCACTCCTACGAGCAGTACTTC. It translates to CASSTSGHSYEQYF.

The genes are TRBV6-5 and TRBJ1-3, with D unresolved. Germline V gene lookup returns CDR1 MNHEY and CDR2 SVGAGI. V was cut by 0 bases and J by 2 bases, with 5 bases left in between. The CDR3 has 14 amino acids. The CDR3 DNA is TGTGCCAGCAGTTACTCAGAGCCTGGAAACACCATATATTTT. Amino acid sequence: CASSYSEPGNTIYF.

The chain joins TRBV28 to TRBJ2-7; 7 nucleotides align to TRBD1. Germline V gene data show CDR1 as MDHEN and CDR2 as SYDVKM. The CDR3 has 14 residues. The V gene end was trimmed by 4 bases and the J gene end by 2 bases; junction bases not matched to a gene: 5. CDR3 sequence (DNA): TGTGCCAGCAGTTCAGCCGGGACAGCCTACGAGCAGTACGTC. As protein: CASSSAGTAYEQYV.

V gene TRBV10-3 combines with J gene TRBJ2-1; TRBD1 might be the D (6 bases). The germline CDR1 and CDR2 sequences are ENHRY and SYGVKD. The CDR3 has 18 residues. V dropped 0 bases and J dropped 6 bases, with 21 bases sitting between them. This CDR3 is CAISESTWEQGRRNEQFF. Here the CDR3 DNA reads TGTGCCATCAGTGAGTCGACGTGGGAACAGGGACGGCGCAATGAGCAGTTCTTC.

The chain uses TRBV7-8 and TRBJ1-1; the D gene is possibly TRBD1 (6 bases). The ends were cut back, 5 bases at V and 1 base at J, with 11 bases in the middle. CDR1 is SGHVS and CDR2 is FQNEAQ in the germline V gene. CDR3 length: 14 amino acids. In DNA, the CDR3 is TGTGCCAGCAGCCGGGGACACCAGAACACTGAAGCTTTCTTT. Its translation: CASSRGHQNTEAFF. The whole variable domain, filled in from reference TRBV7-8 and TRBJ1-1, reads GAGVSQSPRYKVAKRGQDVALRCDPISGHVSLFWYQQALGQGPEFLTYFQNEAQLDKSGLPSDRFFAERPEGSVSTLKIQRTQQEDSAVYLCASSRGHQNTEAFFGQGTRLTVV.

V and J are TRBV5-1 and TRBJ1-4; 7 bases are shared with TRBD1. Losses at the gene ends were 3 bases for V and 5 bases for J; bases not matched to a gene: 4. CDR1 and CDR2 from the germline V gene are SGHRS and YFSETQ. CDR3 length: 14 residues. This chain's CDR3 is CASSSSGGNEKLFF. In nucleotides, the CDR3 is TGCGCCAGCAGCTCATCAGGGGGAAATGAAAAACTGTTTTTT.